This TCR beta chain was captured in a study of glioma-infiltrating T cells after dendritic cell vaccination. Germline CDR1 and CDR2: SGHTA and FQGNSA. V trimming: 2 bases; J trimming: 2 bases; junction bases outside the gene matches: 3. The CDR3 is 14 residues long. Method: immunoSEQ multiplex PCR; TCRdb's copy keeps in-frame clones and lacks some. Counted here are 71,000 or so clones, around 81% occurring once; the ten biggest clones make up approximately 7.9%. The TCR originated in a human donor with glioblastoma. This specimen was blood, taken before dendritic cell vaccination. The chain recombines TRBV7-2 with TRBJ2-7; the match to TRBD1 covers 7 bases. The DNA for the CDR3 is TGTGCCAGCAGCTTATACAGGGGCCCCTACGAGCAGTACTTC. It is translated as CASSLYRGPYEQYF.